This passage covers 19 T cell receptor beta chains from one sample sequenced in a study of blood T cell repertoires in COVID-19. Data came from immunoSEQ multiplex PCR; TCRdb stores just in-frame clones and leaves some out. Of over 250,000 clones in the sample, less than 85% were seen once. Source material: peripheral blood. The receptors were sampled from a human donor with COVID-19, enrolled during active disease. The donor label of this sample is uncertain.

The chain uses TRBV3-1 (or the pseudogene TRBV3-2) and TRBJ1-5, with a possible D match to TRBD1 (5 bases). The CDR3 length is 14 residues. CDR1 is LGHDT, CDR2 YNNKEL, per germline (reference sequence). V was cut by 4 bases and J by 2 bases, with 9 bases left in between. The CDR3 loop is CASSPGLGNQPQHF. The CDR3 DNA reads TGTGCCAGCAGCCCAGGGTTGGGCAATCAGCCCCAGCATTTT.

The J gene is TRBJ1-1, the V gene TRBV28, with D maybe TRBD1 (5 bases). CDR3 size: 13 residues. V was clipped by 8 bases and J by 1 base, with 11 bases between them. CDR1 is MDHEN, CDR2 SYDVKM, per germline. In DNA form, the CDR3 reads TGTGCCAGCTCCGGGGGAGAGAACACTGAAGCTTTCTTT. It yields the protein CASSGGENTEAFF.

The rearrangement uses TRBV27 and TRBJ2-1; D is perhaps TRBD2 (7 bases). Trimming left V 2 bases short and J 5 bases short, with 10 bases between. The CDR3 runs to 14 residues. The V gene's germline CDR1 is MNHEY and CDR2 SMNVEV (reference sequence). The CDR3 spells CASSLAGANNEQFF. The CDR3 DNA sequence: TGTGCCAGCAGTTTAGCGGGGGCAAACAATGAGCAGTTCTTC.

The chain couples TRBV12-3 or TRBV12-4 to TRBJ2-7; a possible D gene is TRBD1 (6 bases). The CDR3 extends over 13 amino acids. Trimming shortened V by 7 bases and J by 1 base, and 11 bases separated the two germline ends. This CDR3 is CASNRDTSYEQYF. The CDR3 region has the DNA TGTGCCAGCAACCGGGACACATCCTACGAGCAGTACTTC.

The chain recombines TRBV12-3 or TRBV12-4 with TRBJ1-5, with 7 bases lining up with TRBD1. With 1 base clipped from V and 13 bases from J, the junction kept 1 base outside the gene matches. The CDR3 runs 11 residues. For the CDR3, the DNA is TGTGCCAGCAGTTTAGGACAGGGTCAGCATTTT. Translated, it gives CASSLGQGQHF.

The chain is built from TRBV27 and TRBJ2-1, with 11 bases aligning to TRBD2. CDR1 and CDR2 (germline): MNHEY, SMNVEV (reference sequence). The CDR3 length is 16 residues. V gave up 3 bases and J gave up 9 bases; unmatched junction bases: 10. The CDR3 nucleotides read TGTGCCAGCAGTTTGATAGCGGGAGGGCCAGCGGCTGAGCAGTTCTTC. It is translated as CASSLIAGGPAAEQFF.

This sequence joins TRBV30 and TRBJ1-1; D gene unclear. Per the germline V gene, CDR1 is GTSNPN and CDR2 is SVGIG (reference sequence). There are 17 residues in the CDR3. Trimming removed 0 bases at V and 1 base at J, with 18 bases between. CDR3 in DNA: TGTGCCTGGAGTGTCTTACAGACCGTGCTGGGGAACACTGAAGCTTTCTTT. Amino acid sequence: CAWSVLQTVLGNTEAFF. Full variable domain (outside the CDR3, taken from reference TRBV30 and TRBJ1-1): SQTIHQWPATLVQPVGSPLSLECTVEGTSNPNLYWYRQAAGRGLQLLFYSVGIGQISSEVPQNLSASRPQDRQFILSSKKLLLSDSGFYLCAWSVLQTVLGNTEAFFGQGTRLTVV.

The chain couples TRBV6-5 to TRBJ2-7; TRBD1 aligns across 7 bases. Per the germline V gene, CDR1 is MNHEY and CDR2 is SVGAGI. The J segment lost 2 bases and the V segment lost 0 bases, leaving 7 bases of the junction unmatched. The CDR3 contains 16 residues. The chain's CDR3 is CASSYSPHRGTYEQYF. The CDR3, as DNA: TGTGCCAGCAGTTACTCTCCCCACAGGGGCACCTACGAGCAGTACTTC.

The chain uses TRBV9 and TRBJ2-3; 9 bases fit TRBD2. The germline V gene has CDR1 SGDLS and CDR2 YYNGEE. Germline trimming cut 0 bases from V and 2 bases from J; bases unmatched to any gene: 7. This CDR3 comprises 17 residues. The CDR3 DNA follows: TGTGCCAGCAGCGTAGGCCTGACTAGCGGCTTCACAGATACGCAGTATTTT. Its protein is CASSVGLTSGFTDTQYF.

Points on this clone: Its ends do not fully match the called genes, so a read error is possible. The V call is TRBV3-1 (or the pseudogene TRBV3-2), the J call TRBJ2-7; 9 nucleotides agree with TRBD2. CDR3 length: 16 amino acids. Germline loops: CDR1 LGHDT, CDR2 YNNKEL (reference sequence). CDR3 coding DNA: TGTGCCAGCAGCCCAATGGTTAGCGGGAGTTCCTCCGAGCAGTACTTC. Translating gives CASSPMVSGSSSEQYF.

V is TRBV7-9 and J is TRBJ2-2; perhaps TRBD1 as D (5 bases). Germline values: CDR1 SEHNR, CDR2 FQNEAQ (reference sequence). Trimming took off 4 bases at V and 6 bases at J, with 9 bases between the two ends. The CDR3 contains 13 residues. The CDR3 region is CASSWGGAGELFF. The CDR3 DNA follows: TGTGCCAGCAGCTGGGGCGGAGCCGGGGAGCTGTTTTTT.

V gene TRBV19 combines with J gene TRBJ2-3; the match to TRBD2 covers 8 bases. Trimming cost V 4 bases and J 0 bases; bases outside gene matches: 0. CDR3 length: 14 amino acids. The germline gives CDR1 LNHDA, CDR2 SQIVND (reference sequence). The CDR3 reads CASSTSGSTDTQYF. The CDR3 coding sequence is TGTGCCAGTAGTACTAGCGGGAGCACAGATACGCAGTATTTT.

The gene calls are TRBV4-1 and TRBJ1-1; TRBD1 aligns across 7 bases. The CDR3 has 13 residues. Germline lookup yields CDR1 MGHRA and CDR2 YSYEKL. J was trimmed by 5 bases and V by 4 bases; bases with no gene match: 4. CDR3 DNA sequence: TGCGCCAGCAGCCCGACAGGGCGAACTGAAGCTTTCTTT. It specifies CASSPTGRTEAFF.

The gene calls are TRBV19 and TRBJ2-1; 9 bases are a match to TRBD2. Germline CDR1 LNHDA, CDR2 SQIVND (reference sequence). Trimming removed 5 bases from V and 3 bases from J; junction bases left unmatched: 5. The CDR3 extends over 15 amino acids. Here the CDR3 DNA reads TGTGCCAGTAGTCTCGGGCGGGAGGGCTACAATGAGCAGTTCTTC. The encoded protein is CASSLGREGYNEQFF.

The chain combines TRBV19 with TRBJ1-6; TRBD1 aligns across 7 bases. Trimming cost V 6 bases and J 6 bases; bases outside gene matches: 5. Looked up from germline, CDR1 is LNHDA and CDR2 is SQIVND (reference sequence). This CDR3 comprises 14 residues. CDR3 residues: CASRPTGINSPLHF. The CDR3 DNA sequence: TGTGCCAGTAGACCGACAGGGATTAATTCACCCCTCCACTTT. The whole variable domain, remainder taken from reference TRBV19 and TRBJ1-6, is DGGITQSPKYLFRKEGQNVTLSCEQNLNHDAMYWYRQDPGQGLRLIYYSQIVNDFQKGDIAEGYSVSREKKESFPLTVTSAQKNPTAFYLCASRPTGINSPLHFGNGTRLTVT.

The J gene is TRBJ2-3, the V gene TRBV18, with 14 nucleotides matching TRBD2. V lost 6 bases, J lost 0 bases, and 5 bases stayed unmatched. Germline CDR1 and CDR2: KGHSH and LQKENI. This CDR3 comprises 17 residues. The CDR3 sequence is CASSPGTSGSSTDTQYF. CDR3 DNA sequence: TGTGCCAGCTCGCCCGGGACTAGCGGGAGCAGCACAGATACGCAGTATTTT.

This chain uses TRBV12-3 or TRBV12-4 with TRBJ1-3; no clear D gene. The CDR3 totals 12 residues. The germline V and J ends were trimmed by 5 bases and 4 bases, with 6 bases remaining between them. In DNA form, the CDR3 reads TGTGCCAGCAGTATACAAGGAAACACCATATATTTT. Translating it yields CASSIQGNTIYF.

In its sample, this clone was seen once. The chain has TRBV7-2 and TRBJ1-1, with 11 bases fitting TRBD1. The CDR3 runs 13 residues. Germline lookup yields CDR1 SGHTA and CDR2 FQGNSA. J was trimmed by 11 bases and V by 5 bases; bases with no gene match: 7. CDR3 loop: CASSRGQGARAFF. DNA for the CDR3: TGTGCCAGCAGCCGCGGACAGGGGGCGAGGGCTTTCTTT.

V is TRBV5-1 and J is TRBJ2-5; D is possibly TRBD2 (5 bases). The CDR3 totals 12 residues. Germline CDR1 is SGHRS and CDR2 is YFSETQ. V lost 3 bases and J lost 2, with 5 bases in between. CDR3 coding DNA: TGCGCCAGCAGCTGGGAGCAAGAGACCCAGTACTTC. Translating gives CASSWEQETQYF. The full variable domain, completed using reference TRBV5-1 and TRBJ2-5, is KAGVTQTPRYLIKTRGQQVTLSCSPISGHRSVSWYQQTPGQGLQFLFEYFSETQRNKGNFPGRFSGRQFSNSRSEMNVSTLELGDSALYLCASSWEQETQYFGPGTRLLVL.